This T cell receptor (beta chain) was recorded in a study of shared clonotypes between healthy human individuals. Naive CD8 cells lacked CD45RO, underwent positive selection for CCR7 and left out terminally differentiated effector memory CD45RA+ cells. V dropped 8 bases and J dropped 3 bases, with 17 bases sitting between them. CDR1 and CDR2 (germline): WSHSY, SAAADI. The CDR3 extends over 14 amino acids. The assay was immunoSEQ multiplex PCR, and TCRdb's table has in-frame clones only and misses some. The sample includes around 2,000,000 clones, about 94% of them seen just once. This receptor was taken from a young man in good health. Sample: naive CD8+ T cells sorted from blood. The V call is TRBV10-2, the J call TRBJ2-7; the D gene could be TRBD1 or TRBD2 (7 bases each). The CDR3 DNA reads TGCGCCAGCGGGGAGGGGGCGGGGGACTACGAGCAGTACTTC. It is translated as CASGEGAGDYEQYF.